Many counts were recorded for the clone carrying this T cell receptor (beta chain). With constant-segment primers, 5'RACE yielded cDNA libraries of TCR alpha and TCR beta that carried sample barcodes and UMIs. Via MiXCR, TCRdb re-called the 5' RACE reads, giving one row per CDR3 protein. The profile shows fewer than 350,000 distinct CDR3 sequences, roughly 13% of them singletons. The CDR3 runs 16 residues. The V gene lost 2 bases and the J gene lost 0 bases, with 12 bases spanning the gap. Germline loops: CDR1 MGHDK, CDR2 SYGVNS. The data belong to a study of T-cell memory formation after mild COVID-19. Study in general: Clustering of TCRs was largely donor specific.

This chain links TRBV25-1 with TRBJ2-3; D call uncertain. Material: PBMCs or a T cell subset sorted from them (not recorded which). This receptor was obtained from a man between 18 and 35 years old who had mild COVID-19 (a few samples of this study predate the infection). Cell type and time point are not known. CDR3 in amino acids: CASSEVAPDSTDTQYF. The CDR3 DNA is TGTGCCAGCAGTGAAGTGGCTCCGGATAGCACAGATACGCAGTATTTT.